A selection of T cell receptor beta chains follows, all from one sample in a study of shared clonotypes between healthy human individuals. This table comes from immunoSEQ multiplex PCR, and its TCRdb copy is limited to in-frame clones, with some not included. The data show 1,500,000 or so clones, with about 96% seen just once and roughly 1.1% held by the top ten. What was sequenced was naive CD4+ T cells sorted from blood. The receptors stem from a man aged 25 to 40 in good health. Both conserved end residues are part of each CDR3. The order of the fields is clone size, V gene, J gene, D gene, CDR3 protein, CDR3 DNA. The D gene is left open where the match is weak. Size tells how often a clone was seen (once, few, many) or the class of an expanded clone, and some rows leave it out.

clone_size: -; v_call: TRBV4-1; j_call: TRBJ2-7; d_call: TRBD2; cdr3_aa: CASSRRAGGKSYEQYF; cdr3_nt: TGCGCCAGCAGCCGAAGAGCGGGAGGGAAATCCTACGAGCAGTACTTC
clone_size: -; v_call: TRBV11-2; j_call: TRBJ2-7; d_call: TRBD1; cdr3_aa: CASSQSQSWTGAGEQYF; cdr3_nt: TGTGCCAGCAGCCAATCCCAGTCATGGACAGGGGCTGGCGAGCAGTACTTC
clone_size: -; v_call: TRBV18; j_call: TRBJ2-5; d_call: -; cdr3_aa: CASSPQTAGLQETQYF; cdr3_nt: TGTGCCAGCTCACCACAGACTGCAGGGCTTCAAGAGACCCAGTACTTC
clone_size: -; v_call: TRBV27; j_call: TRBJ2-1; d_call: -; cdr3_aa: CASSSGSYNEQFF; cdr3_nt: TGTGCCAGCAGTTCGGGCTCCTACAATGAGCAGTTCTTC
clone_size: -; v_call: TRBV7-9; j_call: TRBJ1-2; d_call: -; cdr3_aa: CASSPDYIGQDGYTF; cdr3_nt: TGTGCCAGCAGCCCGGATTACATCGGACAAGATGGCTACACCTTC
clone_size: -; v_call: TRBV28; j_call: TRBJ1-2; d_call: TRBD1; cdr3_aa: CASSSARIDRGFAYGYTF; cdr3_nt: TGTGCCAGCAGTTCCGCCCGCATAGACAGGGGGTTTGCCTATGGCTACACCTTC
clone_size: -; v_call: TRBV7-9; j_call: TRBJ2-6; d_call: TRBD1; cdr3_aa: CASSSDGTGSIGANVLTF; cdr3_nt: TGTGCCAGCAGCTCTGATGGGACAGGGTCTATTGGGGCCAACGTCCTGACTTTC
clone_size: -; v_call: TRBV29-1; j_call: TRBJ2-7; d_call: -; cdr3_aa: CSVAKGGLGEQYF; cdr3_nt: TGCAGCGTGGCAAAAGGGGGGCTAGGCGAGCAGTACTTC
clone_size: -; v_call: TRBV5-1; j_call: TRBJ1-4; d_call: -; cdr3_aa: CASSLGGPAGEKLFF; cdr3_nt: TGCGCCAGCAGCTTGGGGGGGCCCGCAGGGGAAAAACTGTTTTTT
clone_size: -; v_call: TRBV5-6; j_call: TRBJ2-1; d_call: -; cdr3_aa: CASSLVQSSYNEQFF; cdr3_nt: TGTGCCAGCAGCTTAGTCCAGAGCTCCTACAATGAGCAGTTCTTC
clone_size: -; v_call: TRBV5-6; j_call: TRBJ2-3; d_call: -; cdr3_aa: CASSLAPSGTDTQYF; cdr3_nt: TGTGCCAGCAGCTTGGCACCTAGCGGCACAGATACGCAGTATTTT
clone_size: -; v_call: TRBV6-1; j_call: TRBJ1-2; d_call: -; cdr3_aa: CASSLERVNYGYTF; cdr3_nt: TGTGCCAGCAGTCTGGAACGGGTAAACTATGGCTACACCTTC
clone_size: -; v_call: TRBV28; j_call: TRBJ1-2; d_call: -; cdr3_aa: CASSLRAGRGYTF; cdr3_nt: TGTGCCAGCAGTCTGCGCGCCGGGAGGGGCTACACCTTC
clone_size: -; v_call: TRBV6-5; j_call: TRBJ2-2; d_call: TRBD1; cdr3_aa: CASSSTGGTGELFF; cdr3_nt: TGTGCCAGCAGTTCCACAGGGGGGACCGGGGAGCTGTTTTTT
clone_size: -; v_call: TRBV30; j_call: TRBJ1-2; d_call: TRBD1; cdr3_aa: CAWKDLTGVNYGYTF; cdr3_nt: TGTGCCTGGAAGGATCTGACAGGGGTAAACTATGGCTACACCTTC
clone_size: -; v_call: TRBV5-1; j_call: TRBJ2-2; d_call: TRBD1; cdr3_aa: CASSPRQGAVTGELFF; cdr3_nt: TGCGCCAGCAGCCCTAGACAGGGGGCGGTCACCGGGGAGCTGTTTTTT
clone_size: -; v_call: TRBV5-4; j_call: TRBJ2-1; d_call: -; cdr3_aa: CASSLDRFPYNEQFF; cdr3_nt: TGTGCCAGCAGCTTGGACAGGTTCCCCTACAATGAGCAGTTCTTC
clone_size: -; v_call: TRBV11-2; j_call: TRBJ1-1; d_call: TRBD1; cdr3_aa: CASRSTGEGSGVEAFF; cdr3_nt: TGTGCCAGCAGAAGTACAGGGGAAGGATCAGGTGTTGAAGCTTTCTTT
clone_size: -; v_call: TRBV18; j_call: TRBJ2-5; d_call: -; cdr3_aa: CASSPRIGQETQYF; cdr3_nt: TGTGCCAGCTCACCTCGAATAGGGCAAGAGACCCAGTACTTC
clone_size: -; v_call: TRBV9; j_call: TRBJ2-1; d_call: -; cdr3_aa: CASSVGGYPAYNEQFF; cdr3_nt: TGTGCCAGCAGCGTTGGAGGCTACCCAGCCTACAATGAGCAGTTCTTC
clone_size: -; v_call: TRBV10-3; j_call: TRBJ2-5; d_call: -; cdr3_aa: CAIRPPEKYYAWWETQYF; cdr3_nt: TGTGCCATCAGACCTCCCGAGAAGTACTACGCGTGGTGGGAGACCCAGTACTTC
clone_size: -; v_call: TRBV5-4; j_call: TRBJ2-1; d_call: TRBD1; cdr3_aa: CASRPGQGTDEQFF; cdr3_nt: TGTGCCAGCAGGCCGGGACAGGGGACGGATGAGCAGTTCTTC
clone_size: -; v_call: TRBV7-2; j_call: TRBJ2-1; d_call: TRBD1; cdr3_aa: CASSLGQGSHNEQFF; cdr3_nt: TGTGCCAGCAGCTTGGGACAGGGGAGTCACAATGAGCAGTTCTTC
clone_size: -; v_call: TRBV9; j_call: TRBJ2-1; d_call: -; cdr3_aa: CASSLGLSYNEQFF; cdr3_nt: TGTGCCAGCAGCCTCGGACTATCCTACAATGAGCAGTTCTTC
clone_size: -; v_call: TRBV7-2; j_call: TRBJ2-4; d_call: TRBD1; cdr3_aa: CASSYHVGTGENIQYF; cdr3_nt: TGTGCCAGCAGCTACCACGTCGGGACAGGAGAAAACATTCAGTACTTC
clone_size: -; v_call: TRBV5-1; j_call: TRBJ1-1; d_call: TRBD1; cdr3_aa: CASSSMGQQNTEAFF; cdr3_nt: TGCGCCAGCAGCTCAATGGGACAGCAGAACACTGAAGCTTTCTTT
clone_size: -; v_call: TRBV7-2; j_call: TRBJ2-5; d_call: TRBD2; cdr3_aa: CASSQDLAGGPGETQYF; cdr3_nt: TGTGCCAGCAGCCAAGACTTAGCGGGAGGGCCGGGGGAGACCCAGTACTTC
clone_size: -; v_call: TRBV2; j_call: TRBJ2-1; d_call: -; cdr3_aa: CASSDGLSSYNEQFF; cdr3_nt: TGTGCCAGCAGTGATGGTCTAAGCTCCTACAATGAGCAGTTCTTC
clone_size: -; v_call: TRBV11-2; j_call: TRBJ2-1; d_call: -; cdr3_aa: CASSTGLNNEQFF; cdr3_nt: TGTGCCAGCAGCACAGGACTAAACAATGAGCAGTTCTTC
clone_size: -; v_call: TRBV7-2; j_call: TRBJ2-1; d_call: -; cdr3_aa: CASSNYGGLWNEQFF; cdr3_nt: TGTGCCAGCAGCAATTACGGCGGACTTTGGAATGAGCAGTTCTTC
clone_size: -; v_call: TRBV6-5; j_call: TRBJ2-3; d_call: -; cdr3_aa: CASKAGTDTQYF; cdr3_nt: TGTGCCAGCAAAGCTGGCACAGATACGCAGTATTTT
clone_size: -; v_call: TRBV4-1; j_call: TRBJ2-4; d_call: -; cdr3_aa: CASSQGQLAKNIQYF; cdr3_nt: TGCGCCAGCAGCCAAGGGCAGTTAGCCAAAAACATTCAGTACTTC
clone_size: -; v_call: TRBV18; j_call: TRBJ2-5; d_call: -; cdr3_aa: CASSPQILPGHIQETQYF; cdr3_nt: TGTGCCAGCTCACCCCAAATCCTACCGGGACACATTCAAGAGACCCAGTACTTC
clone_size: -; v_call: TRBV7-2; j_call: TRBJ2-3; d_call: TRBD2; cdr3_aa: CASSQTSGGTDTQYF; cdr3_nt: TGTGCCAGCAGCCAGACTAGCGGGGGCACAGATACGCAGTATTTT
clone_size: once; v_call: TRBV5-1; j_call: TRBJ2-1; d_call: -; cdr3_aa: CASRGTAYDEQFF; cdr3_nt: TGCGCCAGCAGAGGGACCGCTTACGATGAGCAGTTCTTC
clone_size: -; v_call: TRBV6-4; j_call: TRBJ1-5; d_call: -; cdr3_aa: CASSLGLGQPQHF; cdr3_nt: TGTGCCAGCAGTTTGGGCTTGGGTCAGCCCCAGCATTTT
clone_size: -; v_call: TRBV5-1; j_call: TRBJ1-2; d_call: -; cdr3_aa: CASSLGGFDYGYTF; cdr3_nt: TGCGCCAGCAGCTTGGGGGGATTCGACTATGGCTACACCTTC
clone_size: -; v_call: TRBV7-2; j_call: TRBJ2-2; d_call: TRBD2; cdr3_aa: CASSSYLAGSTGELFF; cdr3_nt: TGTGCCAGCAGCTCTTATTTAGCGGGAAGCACCGGGGAGCTGTTTTTT
clone_size: -; v_call: TRBV28; j_call: TRBJ2-1; d_call: -; cdr3_aa: CASSPVASYNEQFF; cdr3_nt: TGTGCCAGCAGTCCCGTCGCCTCCTACAATGAGCAGTTCTTC
clone_size: -; v_call: TRBV7-2; j_call: TRBJ1-2; d_call: -; cdr3_aa: CASSLAQVANYGYTF; cdr3_nt: TGTGCCAGCAGCTTAGCGCAAGTGGCTAACTATGGCTACACCTTC
clone_size: -; v_call: TRBV9; j_call: TRBJ2-1; d_call: -; cdr3_aa: CASSVGRKGLNSYNEQFF; cdr3_nt: TGTGCCAGCAGCGTAGGACGAAAGGGACTCAACTCCTACAATGAGCAGTTCTTC
clone_size: once; v_call: TRBV5-5; j_call: TRBJ2-2; d_call: -; cdr3_aa: CASSLSQGAGELFF; cdr3_nt: TGTGCCAGCAGCTTGTCTCAGGGTGCCGGGGAGCTGTTTTTT
clone_size: -; v_call: TRBV6-5; j_call: TRBJ1-2; d_call: -; cdr3_aa: CASSSLSQFYTF; cdr3_nt: TGTGCCAGCAGTTCGCTGTCTCAATTCTACACCTTC
clone_size: -; v_call: TRBV5-1; j_call: TRBJ1-1; d_call: -; cdr3_aa: CASSVAGTVNTEAFF; cdr3_nt: TGCGCCAGCAGCGTAGCCGGGACCGTGAACACTGAAGCTTTCTTT
clone_size: -; v_call: TRBV2; j_call: TRBJ1-2; d_call: -; cdr3_aa: CASSERARDGGYTF; cdr3_nt: TGTGCCAGCAGTGAACGGGCCAGGGATGGGGGCTACACCTTC
clone_size: -; v_call: TRBV5-1; j_call: TRBJ2-3; d_call: TRBD2; cdr3_aa: CASSLIAAGATDTQYF; cdr3_nt: TGCGCCAGCAGCTTGATTGCCGCGGGAGCGACAGATACGCAGTATTTT
clone_size: -; v_call: TRBV7-2; j_call: TRBJ2-7; d_call: TRBD2; cdr3_aa: CASSAMGGVQYF; cdr3_nt: TGTGCCAGCAGCGCCATGGGGGGGGTGCAGTACTTC